These 15 T cell receptor beta chains were sequenced from one sample in a study of identical twins. TCRdb used MiXCR to reprocess the 5' RACE reads, holding one entry per CDR3 protein. Of some 590,000 distinct CDR3 sequences in the sample, nearly 10% were seen once. Separately, the same data were catalogued under a study of yellow fever vaccine responses in identical twins.

Material for sequencing was PBMCs. The receptors shown here come from a woman aged 18 to 35 in good health.

Concerning this clonotype: This may be a read error, as it is one base from a much larger clone. This chain links TRBV10-3 with TRBJ2-2; 12 nucleotides line up with TRBD2. Germline trimming cut 6 bases from V and 0 bases from J; bases unmatched to any gene: 5. CDR3 length: 17 residues. Per the germline V gene, CDR1 is ENHRY and CDR2 is SYGVKD. CDR3 coding DNA: TGTGCCATCAGCGGGACTAGCGGGCCTTCGAACACCGGGGAGCTGTTTTTT. It codes for CAISGTSGPSNTGELFF.

There are many counts of this clonotype. This rearrangement joins TRBV5-5 to TRBJ2-7; D is perhaps TRBD1 (5 bases). There are 14 residues in the CDR3. The germline gives CDR1 SGHKS, CDR2 YYEKEE (reference sequence). V dropped 1 base and J dropped 0 bases, with 8 bases sitting between them. The CDR3 protein is CASSLRTPSYEQYF. The CDR3 DNA reads as TGTGCCAGCAGCTTGAGGACACCCTCCTACGAGCAGTACTTC.

The rearrangement uses TRBV12-3 or TRBV12-4 and TRBJ1-2; 9 nucleotides agree with TRBD1. V lost 6 bases to trimming and J lost 7 bases; unmatched junction nucleotides: 9. This CDR3 has 14 amino acids. The CDR3 DNA is TGTGCCAGCAGCTTTACAGGGGGCAGGGGTGGCTACACCTTC. It encodes CASSFTGGRGGYTF.

This clonotype was seen ten or more times. The rearrangement joins TRBV29-1 to TRBJ1-1; a possible D gene is TRBD1 (6 bases). The CDR3 contains 18 residues. The V gene's germline CDR1 is SQVTM and CDR2 ANQGSEA. V lost 3 bases, J lost 10 bases, and 33 bases lay in between. Here the CDR3 DNA reads TGCAGCGTTGAGGGGGGGGCAGGAGGATCAAGCGCCCGTAAGGGAGCTTTCTTT. Protein sequence: CSVEGGAGGSSARKGAFF.

This clonotype was counted between two and nine times. The rearrangement uses TRBV11-2 and TRBJ2-5; 10 bases map to TRBD2. Trimming at V came to 0 bases and at J to 5 bases, leaving 9 bases not matched to a gene. Germline CDR1 and CDR2: SGHAT and FQNNGV. This CDR3 is 17 amino acids long. This chain's CDR3 is CASSLDILAGVCETQYF. The CDR3 coding sequence is TGTGCCAGCAGCTTAGATATCCTAGCGGGAGTGTGTGAGACCCAGTACTTC.

The chain couples TRBV6-5 to TRBJ2-7; TRBD2 agrees at 8 bases. With 0 bases clipped from V and 7 bases from J, the junction kept 8 bases outside the gene matches. The CDR3 runs to 15 residues. From germline, CDR1 is MNHEY and CDR2 SVGAGI. This chain's CDR3 is CASSYSSGRAREQYF. The CDR3 DNA reads TGTGCCAGCAGTTACTCTTCCGGGAGGGCCAGGGAGCAGTACTTC.

The J gene is TRBJ2-7, the V gene TRBV29-1, with 8 bases aligning to TRBD1. There are 13 residues in the CDR3. Germline V lookup: CDR1 SQVTM, CDR2 ANQGSEA. Trimming cost V 7 bases and J 1 base; bases outside gene matches: 6. The CDR3 DNA is TGCAGCGCAAACAGGGGGGATTCCTACGAGCAGTACTTC. Protein sequence: CSANRGDSYEQYF.

This clonotype showed up just a few times. CDR3 sequence (DNA): TGCAGCGTTGAAGGACTAGCGGGGGAAAGCAGCTCCTACGAGCAGTACTTC. Translating it yields CSVEGLAGESSSYEQYF. V and J are TRBV29-1 and TRBJ2-7; TRBD2 matches at 12 bases. With 1 base clipped from V and 0 bases from J, the junction kept 7 bases outside the gene matches. Germline values: CDR1 SQVTM, CDR2 ANQGSEA. This CDR3 is 17 amino acids long.

The CDR3 DNA reads TGTGCCAGCAGCGCCTATCAGCGCGGGAGAGATACGCAGTATTTT. This sequence encodes CASSAYQRGRDTQYF. This rearrangement joins TRBV7-6 to TRBJ2-3, with 7 nucleotides matching TRBD2. The CDR3 has 15 amino acids. Germline V lookup: CDR1 SGHVS, CDR2 FNYEAQ. Unmatched junction bases numbered 10, after V lost 5 bases and J lost 5 bases.

The gene calls are TRBV18 and TRBJ2-7, with D possibly matching TRBD1 (8 bases). V lost 1 base to trimming and J lost 3 bases, with 16 bases between them. The germline V gene has CDR1 KGHSH and CDR2 LQKENI. The CDR3 is 16 amino acids. CDR3 sequence (DNA): TGTGCCAGCTCACCACTGACAGGGGAGGGGGTCTACGAGCAGTACTTC. Its translation is CASSPLTGEGVYEQYF. Combining the CDR3 with reference TRBV18 and TRBJ2-7 gives the whole variable domain NAGVMQNPRHLVRRRGQEARLRCSPMKGHSHVYWYRQLPEEGLKFMVYLQKENIIDESGMPKERFSAEFPKEGPSILRIQQVVRGDSAAYFCASSPLTGEGVYEQYFGPGTRLTVT.

The chain couples TRBV11-2 to TRBJ2-7; D is perhaps TRBD1 or TRBD2 (7 bases each). Trimming took off 5 bases at V and 1 base at J, with 18 bases between the two ends. CDR1 and CDR2 (germline): SGHAT, FQNNGV. This CDR3 region has 16 residues. CDR3 residues: CASSPRGLAVSYEQYF. The DNA for the CDR3 is TGTGCCAGCAGCCCTAGGGGGCTAGCGGTATCCTACGAGCAGTACTTC.

This clonotype was observed a handful of times. The chain employs TRBV30 and TRBJ2-3; 7 nucleotides match TRBD2. This CDR3 contains 14 residues. V lost 3 bases and J lost 0; bases outside the gene matches: 3. Germline loops: CDR1 GTSNPN, CDR2 SVGIG (reference sequence). CDR3 nucleotide sequence: TGTGCCTGGAGGGCTAGCGGTAGCACAGATACGCAGTATTTT. Translating gives CAWRASGSTDTQYF.

This clonotype was seen a few times. The chain is built from TRBV5-6 and TRBJ2-5; D is perhaps TRBD2 (6 bases). Per the germline V gene, CDR1 is SGHDT and CDR2 is YYEEEE. V lost 1 base and J lost 0, with 13 bases in between. The CDR3 is made up of 16 amino acids. In DNA, the CDR3 is TGTGCCAGCAGCTTGACCGGGACTCCGTACCAAGAGACCCAGTACTTC. Translated: CASSLTGTPYQETQYF.

This clonotype was counted a few times. The gene calls are TRBV30 and TRBJ2-7; D remains ambiguous. CDR3 length equals 11 residues. The germline CDR1 and CDR2 sequences are GTSNPN and SVGIG (reference sequence). Trimming took 4 bases from V and 4 from J, leaving 8 bases between them. CDR3 DNA: TGTGCCTGGACCGAGGCGTACGAGCAGTACTTC. Translated: CAWTEAYEQYF.

This clonotype occurred many times. The rearrangement joins TRBV20-1 to TRBJ2-1, with no clear D. V was shortened by 3 bases and J by 7 bases, with 4 bases between the two germline ends. This CDR3 region has 10 residues. In germline, CDR1 is DFQATT, CDR2 SNEGSKA (reference sequence). In nucleotides, the CDR3 is TGCAGTGCTAGTTGGAATGAGCAGTTCTTC. Protein sequence: CSASWNEQFF.